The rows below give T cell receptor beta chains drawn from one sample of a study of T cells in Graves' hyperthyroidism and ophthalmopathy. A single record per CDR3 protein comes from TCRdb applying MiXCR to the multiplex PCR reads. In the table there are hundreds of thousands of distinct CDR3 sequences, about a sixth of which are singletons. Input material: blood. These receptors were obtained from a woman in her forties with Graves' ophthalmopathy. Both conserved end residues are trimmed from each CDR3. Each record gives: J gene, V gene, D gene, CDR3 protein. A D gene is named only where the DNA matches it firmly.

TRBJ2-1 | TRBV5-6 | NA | ASSPGGTDSYNEQF
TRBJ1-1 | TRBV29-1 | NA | SVEGPWNTEAF
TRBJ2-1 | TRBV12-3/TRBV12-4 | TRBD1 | ASAQGASSYNEQF
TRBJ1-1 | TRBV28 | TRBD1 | ASSRYMTGDTEAF
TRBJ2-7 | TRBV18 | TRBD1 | ASSPDRDEQY
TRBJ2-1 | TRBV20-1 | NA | SARGASNEQF
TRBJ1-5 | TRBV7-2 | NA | ASSATWDRNQPQH
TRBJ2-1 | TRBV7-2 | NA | ASSSPRASYNEQF
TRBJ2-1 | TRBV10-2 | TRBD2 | ASSEISGGEQF
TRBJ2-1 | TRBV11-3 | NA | ASSLGSARGVPNEQF
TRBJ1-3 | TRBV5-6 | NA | ASSLFGQTAGNTIY
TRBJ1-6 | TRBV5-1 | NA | ASSLALQDNSPLH
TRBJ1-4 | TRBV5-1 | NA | ASSSGRGSQNEKLF
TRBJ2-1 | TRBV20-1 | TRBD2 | KTTRTSGGEGDEQF
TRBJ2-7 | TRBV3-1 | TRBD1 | ASSQGQGGGEQY
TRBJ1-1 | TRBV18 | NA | ASSSGPMNTEAF
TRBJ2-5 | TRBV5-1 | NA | ASSPGGQGGQTQY
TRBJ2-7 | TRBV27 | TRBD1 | ASSSPTGTYEQY
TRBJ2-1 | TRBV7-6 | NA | ASSLTGPDNEQF
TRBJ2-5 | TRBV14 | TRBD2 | ASSQGGTSIQTQY
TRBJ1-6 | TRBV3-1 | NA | ASSQDTRSLH
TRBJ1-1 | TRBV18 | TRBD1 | ASSLGQAQNTEAF
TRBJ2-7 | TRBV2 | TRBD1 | ASSGDRVRSEQY
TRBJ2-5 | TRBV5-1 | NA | ASRLGTALETQY
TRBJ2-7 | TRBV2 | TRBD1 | ASTRDRGRLEQY
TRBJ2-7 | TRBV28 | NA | ASSLGRAYEQY
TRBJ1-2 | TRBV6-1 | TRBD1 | ASRTTPGQGALAQGYT
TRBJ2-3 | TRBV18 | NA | ASSPSLIRGTDTQY
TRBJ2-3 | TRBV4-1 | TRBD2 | ASSQRTSGGTDTQY
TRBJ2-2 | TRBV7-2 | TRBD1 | ASSSTGSRDRLY
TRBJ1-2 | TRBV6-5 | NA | ASSSRGGNVGYT
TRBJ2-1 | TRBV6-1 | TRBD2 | ASSKTSGGAREQF
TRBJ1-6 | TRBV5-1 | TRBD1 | ASSFGQGNSPLH
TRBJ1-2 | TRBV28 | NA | ASSPPRTPHGYT
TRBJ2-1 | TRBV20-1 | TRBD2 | SARDRGLGLAGRYNEQF
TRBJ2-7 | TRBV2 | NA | ASIREMSQYGQY
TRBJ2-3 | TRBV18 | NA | ASSLSHQFSTDTQY
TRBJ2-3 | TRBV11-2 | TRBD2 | ASSPTAGGDTQY
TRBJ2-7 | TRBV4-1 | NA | ASSQRGGNHEQY
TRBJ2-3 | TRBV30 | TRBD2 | AWGPLAGATDTQY
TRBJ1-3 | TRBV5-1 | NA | ASSASSGGGNTIY
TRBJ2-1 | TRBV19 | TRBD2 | ASREGLAGYNEQF
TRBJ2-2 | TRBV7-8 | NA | ASSSTYANTGELF
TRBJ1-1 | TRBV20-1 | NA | SARGGTEAF
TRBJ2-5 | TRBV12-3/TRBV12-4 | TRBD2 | ASCLGLAGGHRETQY
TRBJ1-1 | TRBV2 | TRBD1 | ASTTRQGSVWVISTEAF
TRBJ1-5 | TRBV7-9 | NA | ASSLGQDGQPQH
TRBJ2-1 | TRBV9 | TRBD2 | ASSFGTSEQF
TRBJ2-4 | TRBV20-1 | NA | SARDVSGEAKNIQY
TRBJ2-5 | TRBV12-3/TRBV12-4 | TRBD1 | ASRLGQGEETQY